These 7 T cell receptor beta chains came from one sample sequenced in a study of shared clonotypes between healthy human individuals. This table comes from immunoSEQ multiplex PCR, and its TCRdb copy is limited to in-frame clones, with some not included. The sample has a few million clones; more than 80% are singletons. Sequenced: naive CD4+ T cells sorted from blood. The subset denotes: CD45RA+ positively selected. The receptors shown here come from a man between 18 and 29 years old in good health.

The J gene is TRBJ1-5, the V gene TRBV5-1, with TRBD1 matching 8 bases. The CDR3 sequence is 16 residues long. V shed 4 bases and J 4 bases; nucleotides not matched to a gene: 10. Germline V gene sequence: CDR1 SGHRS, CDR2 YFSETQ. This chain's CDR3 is CASSPGQGGTNQPQHF. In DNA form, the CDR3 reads TGCGCCAGCAGCCCAGGACAGGGAGGGACGAATCAGCCCCAGCATTTT.

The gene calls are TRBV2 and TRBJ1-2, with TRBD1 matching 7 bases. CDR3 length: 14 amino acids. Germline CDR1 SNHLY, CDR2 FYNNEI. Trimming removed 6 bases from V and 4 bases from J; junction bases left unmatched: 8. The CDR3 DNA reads TGTGCCAGCAGGTACAGGGGTATAGGCTATGGCTACACCTTC. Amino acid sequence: CASRYRGIGYGYTF. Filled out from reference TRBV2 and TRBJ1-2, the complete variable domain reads EPEVTQTPSHQVTQMGQEVILRCVPISNHLYFYWYRQILGQKVEFLVSFYNNEISEKSEIFDDQFSVERPDGSNFTLKIRSTKLEDSAMYFCASRYRGIGYGYTFGSGTRLTVV.

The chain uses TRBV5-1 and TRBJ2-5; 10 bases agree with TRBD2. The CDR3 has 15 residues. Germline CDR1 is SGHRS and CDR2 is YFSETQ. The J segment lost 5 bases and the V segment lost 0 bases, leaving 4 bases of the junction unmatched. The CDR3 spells CASSLEREGRETQYF. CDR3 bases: TGCGCCAGCAGCTTGGAGCGGGAGGGCCGGGAGACCCAGTACTTC.

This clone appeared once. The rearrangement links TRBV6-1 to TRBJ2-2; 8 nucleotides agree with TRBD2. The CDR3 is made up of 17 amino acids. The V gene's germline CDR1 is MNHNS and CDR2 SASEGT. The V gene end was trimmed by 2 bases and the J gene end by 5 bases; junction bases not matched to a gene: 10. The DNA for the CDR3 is TGTGCCAGCAGTGAATCCCGGGAGGGGCGTAAGACCGGGGAGCTGTTTTTT. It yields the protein CASSESREGRKTGELFF.

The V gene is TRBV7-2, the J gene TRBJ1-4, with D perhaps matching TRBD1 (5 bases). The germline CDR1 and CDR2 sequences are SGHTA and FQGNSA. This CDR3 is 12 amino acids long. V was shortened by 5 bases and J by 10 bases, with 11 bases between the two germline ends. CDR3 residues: CASSPERGKLFF. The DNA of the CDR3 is TGTGCCAGCAGCCCAGAAAGGGGAAAACTGTTTTTT. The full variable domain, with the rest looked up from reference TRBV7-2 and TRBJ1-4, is GAGVSQSPSNKVTEKGKDVELRCDPISGHTALYWYRQSLGQGLEFLIYFQGNSAPDKSGLPSDRFSAERTGGSVSTLTIQRTQQEDSAVYLCASSPERGKLFFGSGTQLSVL.

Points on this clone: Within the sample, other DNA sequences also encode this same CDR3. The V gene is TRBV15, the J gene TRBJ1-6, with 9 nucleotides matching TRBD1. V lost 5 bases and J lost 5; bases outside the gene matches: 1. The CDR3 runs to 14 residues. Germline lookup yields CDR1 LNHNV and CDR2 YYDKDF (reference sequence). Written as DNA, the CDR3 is TGTGCCACCAGCCGGGACAGGGATAATTCACCCCTCCACTTT. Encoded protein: CATSRDRDNSPLHF.

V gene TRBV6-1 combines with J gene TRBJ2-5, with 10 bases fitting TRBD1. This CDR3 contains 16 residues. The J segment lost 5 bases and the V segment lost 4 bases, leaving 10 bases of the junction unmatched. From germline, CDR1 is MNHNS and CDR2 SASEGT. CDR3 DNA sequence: TGTGCCAGCAGTGGGTTCCCCGGACAGGGGGTGGAGACCCAGTACTTC. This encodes CASSGFPGQGVETQYF.